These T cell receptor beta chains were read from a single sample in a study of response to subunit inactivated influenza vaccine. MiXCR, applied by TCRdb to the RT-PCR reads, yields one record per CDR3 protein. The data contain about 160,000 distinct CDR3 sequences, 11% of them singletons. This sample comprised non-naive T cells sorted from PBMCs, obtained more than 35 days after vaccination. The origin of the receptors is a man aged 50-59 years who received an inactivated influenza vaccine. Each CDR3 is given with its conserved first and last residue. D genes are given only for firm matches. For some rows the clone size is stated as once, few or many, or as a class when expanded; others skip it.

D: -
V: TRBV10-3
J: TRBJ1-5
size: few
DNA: TGTGCCATCAGTGAGTCGACTCAGCCCCAGCATTTT
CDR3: CAISESTQPQHF

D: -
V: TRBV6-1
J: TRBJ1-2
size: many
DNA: TGTGCCAGCAGTGAAAGGGCAGGACAGAATTACTATGGCTACACCTTC
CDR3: CASSERAGQNYYGYTF

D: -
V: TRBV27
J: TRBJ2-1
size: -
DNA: TGTGCCAGCAGTCGAGGGGGTTTAGGGTACAATGAGCAGTTCTTC
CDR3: CASSRGGLGYNEQFF

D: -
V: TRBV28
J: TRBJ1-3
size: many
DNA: TGTGCCAGCAGTTTGGTGGGGAACACCATATATTTT
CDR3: CASSLVGNTIYF

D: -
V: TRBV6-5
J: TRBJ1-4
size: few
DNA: TGTGCCAGCAGTTACTCTCGAGTAGAACAGATTAATGAAAAACTGTTTTTT
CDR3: CASSYSRVEQINEKLFF

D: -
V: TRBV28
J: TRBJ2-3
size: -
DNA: TGTGCCAGCAGTTTATACGATACGCAGTATTTT
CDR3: CASSLYDTQYF

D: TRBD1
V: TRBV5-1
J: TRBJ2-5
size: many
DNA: TGCGCCAGCAGTCAGGACAGGCGAGAGACCCAGTACTTC
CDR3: CASSQDRRETQYF

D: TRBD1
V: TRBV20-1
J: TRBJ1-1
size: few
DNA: TGCAGTGCTCTTTCCAACAGGGGACAGGGGTGGACTGAAGCTTTCTTT
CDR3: CSALSNRGQGWTEAFF

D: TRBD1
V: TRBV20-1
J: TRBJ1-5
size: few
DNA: TGCAGTGCCCCTCCCCCACAGGGGCGATATCCCCTCAATAGCAATCAGCCCCAGCATTTT
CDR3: CSAPPPQGRYPLNSNQPQHF

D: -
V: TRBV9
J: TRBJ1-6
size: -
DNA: TGTGCCAGCAGCGTCAGTACGGGGAATAATTCACCCCTCCACTTT
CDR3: CASSVSTGNNSPLHF

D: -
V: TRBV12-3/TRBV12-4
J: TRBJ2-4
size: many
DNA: TGTGCCAGCAGTTTGGCCCTAGCCGACAAAAACATTCAGTACTTC
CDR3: CASSLALADKNIQYF

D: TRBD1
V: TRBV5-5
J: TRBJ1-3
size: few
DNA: TGTGCCAGCAGCCAAAGACAGGGGGGCCCTGGAAACACCATATATTTT
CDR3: CASSQRQGGPGNTIYF

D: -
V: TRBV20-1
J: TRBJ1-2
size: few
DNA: TGCAGTGCTAGAGAAACCCTCCAGGGGTCCCATGGCTACACCTTC
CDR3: CSARETLQGSHGYTF

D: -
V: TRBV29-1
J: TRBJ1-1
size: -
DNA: TGCAGCGTTGAGATAGGGAGCATGAACACTGAAGCTTTCTTT
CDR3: CSVEIGSMNTEAFF

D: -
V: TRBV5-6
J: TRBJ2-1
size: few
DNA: TGTGCCAGCAACACCGGCCGGAGGAGCTTTTGGAATGAGCAGTTCTTC
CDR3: CASNTGRRSFWNEQFF

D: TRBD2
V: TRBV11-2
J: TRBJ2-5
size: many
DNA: TGTGCCAGCAGCTTAGATCGGGGGGGGACCCAGTACTTC
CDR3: CASSLDRGGTQYF

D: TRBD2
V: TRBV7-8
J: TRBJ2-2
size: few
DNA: TGTGCCAGCAGCTTATTTTGGGCTAGCGGGGGGAATACGAACACCGGGGAGCTGTTTTTT
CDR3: CASSLFWASGGNTNTGELFF

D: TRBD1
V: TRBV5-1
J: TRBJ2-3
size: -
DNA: TGCGCCAGCAGCTTGGGGGGTTTTACAGGGGTGGATACGCAGTATTTT
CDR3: CASSLGGFTGVDTQYF

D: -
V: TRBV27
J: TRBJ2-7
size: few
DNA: TGTGCCAGCAGTATAGGGGGGGGCCTCTCCTACGAGCAGTACTTC
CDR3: CASSIGGGLSYEQYF

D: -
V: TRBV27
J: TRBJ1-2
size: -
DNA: TGTGCCAGCAGTTTAAAGGGGAGCTATGGCTACACCTTC
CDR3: CASSLKGSYGYTF

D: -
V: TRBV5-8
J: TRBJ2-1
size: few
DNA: TGTGCCAGCAGCTTAGGGGACCGTAGCTCCTACAATGAGCAGTTCTTC
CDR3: CASSLGDRSSYNEQFF

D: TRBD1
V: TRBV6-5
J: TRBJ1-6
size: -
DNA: TGTGCCAGCAGTTCCCAGACAGGGGGAGGTTCACCCCTCCACTTT
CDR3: CASSSQTGGGSPLHF

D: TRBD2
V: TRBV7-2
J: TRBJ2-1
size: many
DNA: TGTGCCAGCAGCCAAGCCCTTGGACTAGCTCGGAATGAGCAGTTCTTC
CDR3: CASSQALGLARNEQFF

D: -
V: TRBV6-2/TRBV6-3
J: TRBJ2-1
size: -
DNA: TGTGCCAGCAGTTACCCACTGAGGGATGAGCAGTTCTTC
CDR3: CASSYPLRDEQFF

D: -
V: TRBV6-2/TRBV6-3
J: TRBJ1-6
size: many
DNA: TGTGCCAGCACCGGCCCCGACAGAAGAGTTAATTCACCCCTCCACTTT
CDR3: CASTGPDRRVNSPLHF

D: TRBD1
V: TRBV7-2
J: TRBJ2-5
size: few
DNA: TGTGCCAGCAGCTTGTCCGGGACAGGGTCCCAAGAGACCCAGTACTTC
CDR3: CASSLSGTGSQETQYF

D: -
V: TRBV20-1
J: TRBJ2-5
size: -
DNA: TGCAGTCCTTCGGCTCTAGGCCAAGAGACCCAGTACTTC
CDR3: CSPSALGQETQYF

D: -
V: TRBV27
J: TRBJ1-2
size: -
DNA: TGTGCCAGCAGTTTTTTTAATTCCTATGGCTACACCTTC
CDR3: CASSFFNSYGYTF

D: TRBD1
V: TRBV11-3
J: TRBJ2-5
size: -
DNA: TGTGCCAGCAGCTTAGGACCGGGACAGAAAGAGACCCAGTACTTC
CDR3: CASSLGPGQKETQYF

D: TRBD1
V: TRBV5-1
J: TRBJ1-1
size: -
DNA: TGCGCCAGCAGCAAGGACAGGGGTGGTACTGAAGCTTTCTTT
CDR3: CASSKDRGGTEAFF

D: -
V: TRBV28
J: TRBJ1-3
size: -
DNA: TGTGCCAGCACGGACAGACTTCCGTCTGGAAACACCATATATTTT
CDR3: CASTDRLPSGNTIYF